This T cell receptor beta chain emerged from a study of blood T cell repertoires in COVID-19. Germline assignment: CDR1 MNHNY and CDR2 SVGAGI (reference sequence). Trimming stripped 7 bases from V and 6 bases from J, with 15 bases between. CDR3 length: 13 residues. Produced via immunoSEQ multiplex PCR; TCRdb's table is partial and in-frame only. The sample has approximately 140,000 clones, around 80% seen once; the top ten hold 13% to 15%. The chain uses TRBV6-6 and TRBJ1-1; D may be TRBD1 (5 bases). Material for sequencing was peripheral blood. This receptor was identified in a human donor with acute or convalescent COVID-19. The donor label of this sample is uncertain. The CDR3 spells CASIWGGASEAFF. The CDR3 bases are TGTGCCAGCATCTGGGGAGGGGCCTCTGAAGCTTTCTTT.